The 14 T cell receptor beta chains below all came from one sample that was sequenced in a study of PD-1 blockade in classical Hodgkin lymphoma. There was relapse after autologous stem cell transplantation in every patient, and there was variation in brentuximab vedotin exposure. Assay: immunoSEQ multiplex PCR; the TCRdb copy retains only in-frame clones and omits some. The profile shows about 100,000 clones, around four fifths of them singletons. The material was peripheral blood mononuclear cells (PBMCs), obtained at baseline. The receptors originated from a human donor with classical Hodgkin lymphoma.

The J gene is TRBJ2-7, the V gene TRBV19; TRBD1 agrees at 7 bases. This CDR3 region has 16 residues. V lost 5 bases, J lost 3 bases, and 13 bases stayed unmatched. Germline assignment: CDR1 LNHDA and CDR2 SQIVND (reference sequence). The CDR3 loop reads CASSEAPGQQLYEQYF. For the CDR3, the DNA is TGTGCCAGTAGTGAAGCACCGGGACAGCAACTCTACGAGCAGTACTTC.

The chain employs TRBV27 and TRBJ2-3; D might be TRBD2 (6 bases). The V gene lost 2 bases and the J gene lost 5 bases, with 14 bases spanning the gap. There are 15 residues in the CDR3. Per germline, CDR1 MNHEY and CDR2 SMNVEV (reference sequence). The DNA of the CDR3 is TGTGCCAGCAGTTTAAGCGGGTTCCGAGGAGATACGCAGTATTTT. Its protein product is CASSLSGFRGDTQYF.

The chain couples TRBV6-5 to TRBJ1-2, with D maybe TRBD1 (6 bases). The CDR3 runs to 15 residues. CDR1 and CDR2 from the germline V gene are MNHEY and SVGAGI. Trimming removed 4 bases from V and 7 bases from J, with 19 bases in between. CDR3 nucleotides: TGTGCCAGCAGTTCGACCCAGGGGTGGGGAGGTGGCTACACCTTC. Translated, it gives CASSSTQGWGGGYTF.

This sequence joins TRBV19 and TRBJ1-5, with 9 bases aligning to TRBD1. V dropped 6 bases and J dropped 2; count of bases not matched to a gene: 5. CDR1 and CDR2 (germline): LNHDA, SQIVND (reference sequence). The CDR3 spans 15 residues. CDR3 loop: CASSLTGGGNQPQHF. CDR3 nucleotides: TGTGCCAGTAGCCTCACAGGGGGCGGCAATCAGCCCCAGCATTTT.

This clone showed up just a few times. This chain joins TRBV9 and TRBJ2-7; TRBD2 agrees at 14 bases. Germline V gene sequence: CDR1 SGDLS, CDR2 YYNGEE. V dropped 4 bases and J dropped 4; count of bases not matched to a gene: 4. The CDR3 loop spans 15 amino acids. The CDR3 loop reads CASSTGTSGGYEQYF. DNA of the CDR3: TGTGCCAGCAGCACAGGGACTAGCGGGGGATACGAGCAGTACTTC.

This clone was detected only a few times. This chain uses TRBV19 with TRBJ1-1; D not resolved. Trimming took 1 base from V and 4 from J, leaving 10 bases between them. Germline lookup yields CDR1 LNHDA and CDR2 SQIVND (reference sequence). The CDR3 covers 14 residues. The CDR3 sequence: CASSIGAGSTEAFF. The CDR3 DNA reads TGTGCCAGTAGTATAGGGGCGGGTTCCACTGAAGCTTTCTTT.

V is TRBV2 and J is TRBJ1-2; possible D gene TRBD1, 5 bases. V lost 4 bases and J 1 base, leaving 7 bases between the germline ends. Germline CDR1 reads SNHLY; CDR2 reads FYNNEI. CDR3 length: 13 amino acids. The CDR3 spells CASSGQINYGYTF. In nucleotides, the CDR3 is TGTGCCAGCAGTGGACAGATTAACTATGGCTACACCTTC.

This clone ranks as medium-sized. This chain uses TRBV6-1 with TRBJ2-2, with D perhaps TRBD2 (6 bases). V lost 3 bases and J 2 bases, leaving 10 bases between the germline ends. The germline V gene has CDR1 MNHNS and CDR2 SASEGT. The CDR3 covers 15 residues. The CDR3, as DNA: TGTGCCAGCAGTGAGATGGGGGGTAACACCGGGGAGCTGTTTTTT. Its protein product is CASSEMGGNTGELFF.

This sequence joins TRBV13 and TRBJ2-3, with TRBD1 as a possible D gene (6 bases). Trimming pared 2 bases from V and 8 bases from J, leaving 14 bases between. The length of the CDR3 is 14 residues. CDR1 and CDR2 from the germline V gene are PRHDT and FYEKMQ (reference sequence). The CDR3 reads CASSLRQAGGTQYF. For the CDR3, the DNA is TGTGCCAGCAGCTTAAGACAGGCTGGAGGTACGCAGTATTTT.

The V and J genes are TRBV27 and TRBJ2-1, with 12 bases identical to TRBD1. This CDR3 region has 20 residues. With V trimmed by 7 bases and J by 0 bases, 16 bases remained unmatched. CDR1 is MNHEY, CDR2 SMNVEV, per germline (reference sequence). CDR3: CASTSPGQGASGTSYNEQFF. The CDR3 coding sequence is TGTGCCAGCACCTCCCCGGGACAGGGGGCGTCGGGAACCTCCTACAATGAGCAGTTCTTC.

The V gene is TRBV5-6, the J gene TRBJ2-2; 12 nucleotides align to TRBD2. Germline V lookup: CDR1 SGHDT, CDR2 YYEEEE. With V trimmed by 5 bases and J by 6 bases, 5 bases remained unmatched. The length of the CDR3 is 15 residues. As DNA, the CDR3 is TGTGCCAGCAGTCTAGCGGGAGGGCCGGCCGGGGAGCTGTTTTTT. Translated: CASSLAGGPAGELFF.

The chain recombines TRBV27 with TRBJ2-1; a weak D match, TRBD1 (6 bases). The ends were cut back, 8 bases at V and 3 bases at J, with 11 bases in the middle. CDR3 size: 13 residues. Per germline, CDR1 MNHEY and CDR2 SMNVEV (reference sequence). The CDR3 spells CASRMDSYNEQFF. CDR3 bases: TGTGCCAGCCGAATGGACAGCTACAATGAGCAGTTCTTC.

This clone has at least ten counts. The chain uses TRBV2 and TRBJ1-4; D is undetermined. V shed 5 bases and J shed 6 bases, with 16 bases lying between them. The CDR3 is 15 residues long. Germline-derived CDR1 and CDR2 are SNHLY and FYNNEI. CDR3 in DNA: TGTGCCAGCAGTCCCGGGTTTCGGCGGGATGAAAAACTGTTTTTT. Encoded protein: CASSPGFRRDEKLFF.

This chain connects TRBV6-5 to TRBJ1-1; D is ambiguous. Germline V gene data show CDR1 as MNHEY and CDR2 as SVGAGI. The V end was cut by 6 bases, the J end by 1 base, with 12 bases between. There are 14 residues in the CDR3. The CDR3, as DNA: TGTGCCAGCAGCTTCCCGGGCCCGAACACTGAAGCTTTCTTT. Its protein product is CASSFPGPNTEAFF.